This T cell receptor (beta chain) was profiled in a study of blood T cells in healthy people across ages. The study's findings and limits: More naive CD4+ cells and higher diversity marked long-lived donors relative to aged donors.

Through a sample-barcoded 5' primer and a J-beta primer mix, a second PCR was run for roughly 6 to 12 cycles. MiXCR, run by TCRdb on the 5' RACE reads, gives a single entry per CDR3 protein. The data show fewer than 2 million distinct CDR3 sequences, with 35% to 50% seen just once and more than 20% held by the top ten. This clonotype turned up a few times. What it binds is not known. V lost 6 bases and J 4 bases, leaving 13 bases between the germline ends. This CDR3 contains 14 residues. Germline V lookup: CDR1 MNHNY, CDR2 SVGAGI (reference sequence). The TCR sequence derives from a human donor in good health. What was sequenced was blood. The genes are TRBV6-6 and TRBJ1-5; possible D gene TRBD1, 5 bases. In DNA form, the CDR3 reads TGTGCCAGCAGCGGTGGGGGGAGGAATCAGCCCCAGCATTTT. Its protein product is CASSGGGRNQPQHF.